One sample yielded the 10 T cell receptor beta chains listed below, sequenced in a study of cytomegalovirus exposure and HLA in healthy donors. Researchers ran the PCR with 60 Vbeta and 13 Jbeta primers. The data were produced by immunoSEQ multiplex PCR, yet TCRdb's version contains in-frame clones alone and is incomplete. The repertoire holds some 130,000 clones, with 70% to 80% as singletons. The sequencing input was PBMCs. The source of these receptors is a man aged 35 to 55 in good health and CMV-seropositive.

This chain's CDR3 is CASSLAEARFLFETQYF. CDR3 coding DNA: TGTGCCAGCAGCTTGGCGGAGGCACGATTTCTATTTGAGACCCAGTACTTC. This sequence joins TRBV5-6 and TRBJ2-5; the D gene is possibly TRBD2 (5 bases). Germline V CDR1 and CDR2: SGHDT, YYEEEE. The CDR3 totals 17 residues. The V gene lost 0 bases and the J gene lost 5 bases, with 20 bases spanning the gap.

The chain carries TRBV19 and TRBJ2-1; 9 bases fit TRBD1. Trimming at V came to 2 bases and at J to 6 bases, leaving 8 bases not matched to a gene. CDR3 length: 16 residues. Germline CDR1 LNHDA, CDR2 SQIVND (reference sequence). As DNA, the CDR3 is TGTGCCAGTAGTATAAAAGGGACAGGGTATCTCAATGAGCAGTTCTTC. It specifies CASSIKGTGYLNEQFF.

This clone was picked up a small number of times. The gene calls are TRBV7-9 and TRBJ1-1; D remains unclear. CDR1 SEHNR and CDR2 FQNEAQ come from the germline V gene (reference sequence). This CDR3 contains 13 residues. V lost 3 bases, J lost 11 bases, and 16 bases lay in between. CDR3: CASSFSQEDRAFF. CDR3 DNA sequence: TGTGCCAGCAGCTTTTCCCAGGAGGATCGGGCTTTCTTT.

The V gene is TRBV30, the J gene TRBJ2-3; D is undetermined. This CDR3 is 13 amino acids long. The V and J ends lost 4 bases and 1 base respectively, with 9 bases between them. The germline V gene encodes CDR1 GTSNPN and CDR2 SVGIG (reference sequence). The CDR3, as DNA: TGTGCCTGGACTTGGGCCCGCACAGATACGCAGTATTTT. This encodes CAWTWARTDTQYF.

Here the CDR3 DNA reads TGTGCCAGCAGTACCCACCCGGGACTAGCGGGAGAGTTCGGTGAGCAGTTCTTC. Its protein is CASSTHPGLAGEFGEQFF. This chain uses TRBV6-4 with TRBJ2-1, with 14 bases lining up with TRBD2. Germline V gene sequence: CDR1 MRHNA, CDR2 SNTAGT. This CDR3 has 18 residues. V lost 5 bases, J lost 9 bases, and 15 bases stayed unmatched.

J is TRBJ1-5 and V is TRBV5-5; 8 nucleotides align to TRBD1. Germline CDR1 and CDR2: SGHKS and YYEKEE (reference sequence). The CDR3 runs 16 residues. V was pared by 4 bases and J by 2 bases, with 8 bases of the junction left unmatched. This CDR3 reads CASSVDRGSGNQPQHF. The CDR3 DNA sequence: TGTGCCAGCAGCGTCGACAGGGGTTCGGGCAATCAGCCCCAGCATTTT.

The CDR3 loop is CASSENTGGSYGYTF. In nucleotides, the CDR3 is TGTGCCAGCAGCGAAAATACCGGGGGGTCCTATGGCTACACCTTC. The chain carries TRBV6-4 and TRBJ1-2; possible D gene TRBD1, 5 bases. Trimming took off 6 bases at V and 4 bases at J, with 18 bases between the two ends. The CDR3 is made up of 15 amino acids. Germline CDR1 reads MRHNA; CDR2 reads SNTAGT.

The rearrangement joins TRBV30 to TRBJ1-1, with D possibly TRBD1 on 5 matching bases. The CDR3 is 11 residues long. Germline CDR1 and CDR2: GTSNPN and SVGIG (reference sequence). The ends were cut back, 6 bases at V and 2 bases at J, with 7 bases in the middle. This CDR3 is CACRENTEAFF. The CDR3 DNA reads TGTGCCTGCAGGGAAAACACTGAAGCTTTCTTT.

This clone was observed a few times. The chain has TRBV7-8 and TRBJ2-7, with 10 bases lining up with TRBD2. Germline CDR1 and CDR2: SGHVS and FQNEAQ. The ends lost 4 bases at V and 7 bases at J; junction bases unmatched: 13. The CDR3 totals 16 residues. CDR3 amino acids: CASSSRRLAGPWEQYF. The CDR3, as DNA: TGTGCCAGCAGCTCAAGAAGACTAGCGGGTCCGTGGGAGCAGTACTTC.

The chain is built from TRBV7-9 and TRBJ2-7; D might be TRBD2 (6 bases). This CDR3 comprises 14 residues. The V end lost 5 bases, the J end lost 3 bases, and 14 bases lay between the germline ends. Germline V CDR1 and CDR2: SEHNR, FQNEAQ (reference sequence). The CDR3 spells CASSPEGSGYEQYF. The CDR3 DNA reads as TGTGCCAGCAGCCCGGAAGGTAGCGGCTACGAGCAGTACTTC. The full variable domain, rest sourced from reference TRBV7-9 and TRBJ2-7, is DTGVSQNPRHKITKRGQNVTFRCDPISEHNRLYWYRQTLGQGPEFLTYFQNEAQLEKSRLLSDRFSAERPKGSFSTLEIQRTEQGDSAMYLCASSPEGSGYEQYFGPGTRLTVT.